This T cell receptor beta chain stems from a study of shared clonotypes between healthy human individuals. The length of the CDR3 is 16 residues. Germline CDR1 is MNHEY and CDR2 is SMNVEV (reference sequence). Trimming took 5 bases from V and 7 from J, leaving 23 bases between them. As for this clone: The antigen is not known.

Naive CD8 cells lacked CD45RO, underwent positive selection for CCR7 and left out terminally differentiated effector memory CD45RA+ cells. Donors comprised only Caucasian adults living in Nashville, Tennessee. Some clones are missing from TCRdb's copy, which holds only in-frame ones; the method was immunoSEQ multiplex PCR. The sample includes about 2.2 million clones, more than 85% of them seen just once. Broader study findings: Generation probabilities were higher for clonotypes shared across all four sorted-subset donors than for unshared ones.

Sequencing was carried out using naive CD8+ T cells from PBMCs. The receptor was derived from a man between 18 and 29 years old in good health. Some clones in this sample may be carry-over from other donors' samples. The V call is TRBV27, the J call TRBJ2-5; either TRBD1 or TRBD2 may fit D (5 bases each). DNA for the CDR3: TGTGCCAGCAGTGCGTACGTCGGGACCGAGAATCCGACCCAGTACTTC. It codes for CASSAYVGTENPTQYF.